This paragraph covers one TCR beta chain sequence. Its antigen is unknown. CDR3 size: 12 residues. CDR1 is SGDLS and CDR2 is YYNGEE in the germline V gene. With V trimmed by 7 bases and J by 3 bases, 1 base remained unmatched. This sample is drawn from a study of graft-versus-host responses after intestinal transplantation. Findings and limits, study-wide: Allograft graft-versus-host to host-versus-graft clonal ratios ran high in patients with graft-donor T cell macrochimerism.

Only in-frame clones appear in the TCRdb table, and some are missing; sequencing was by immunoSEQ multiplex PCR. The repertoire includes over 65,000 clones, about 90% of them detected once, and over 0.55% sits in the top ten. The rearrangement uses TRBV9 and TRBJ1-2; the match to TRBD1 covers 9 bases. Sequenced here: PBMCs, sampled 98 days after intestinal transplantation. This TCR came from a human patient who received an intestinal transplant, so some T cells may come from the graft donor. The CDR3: CASGDRDYGYTF. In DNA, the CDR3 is TGTGCCAGCGGGGACAGGGACTATGGCTACACCTTC.